The 28 T cell receptor beta chains below were found in one sample sequenced in a study of blood T cell repertoires in COVID-19. Generated by immunoSEQ multiplex PCR, the TCRdb table keeps only in-frame clones and is missing some. Of about 240,000 clones listed, 80% to 90% are singletons. Sequenced sample: PBMCs or T cells enriched from blood (not recorded which). The receptors here all came from a middle-aged man who had recovered from COVID-19.

The CDR3 coding sequence is TGTGCCAGCAGCTTAATTCGACAGGGTGTCGGCACCGGGGAGCTGTTTTTT. Amino acid sequence: CASSLIRQGVGTGELFF. This chain uses TRBV7-3 with TRBJ2-2; the match to TRBD1 covers 7 bases. The germline V gene has CDR1 SGHTA and CDR2 FQGTGA. J lost 4 bases, V lost 1 base, and 9 bases had no gene match. This CDR3 has 17 residues.

This chain links TRBV28 with TRBJ1-5, with a possible D match to TRBD1 (6 bases). CDR1 MDHEN and CDR2 SYDVKM come from the germline V gene. V was pared by 5 bases and J by 0 bases, with 20 bases between. The CDR3 is 18 amino acids. This CDR3 is CASSQEFRDNYSNQPQHF. CDR3 DNA: TGTGCCAGCAGTCAAGAGTTCCGGGACAATTATAGCAATCAGCCCCAGCATTTT.

V is TRBV25-1 and J is TRBJ1-2; TRBD1 matches 7 bases. The CDR3 is 13 residues long. Germline V gene lookup returns CDR1 MGHDK and CDR2 SYGVNS. Trimming at V came to 6 bases and at J to 3 bases, leaving 4 bases not matched to a gene. This chain's CDR3 is CASRGDSDYGYTF. The CDR3 bases are TGTGCCAGCAGGGGGGACAGTGACTATGGCTACACCTTC.

The chain couples TRBV7-2 to TRBJ1-4, with TRBD1 identical over 7 bases. The CDR3 spans 16 residues. V gave up 1 base and J gave up 5 bases; unmatched junction bases: 7. Germline V gene data show CDR1 as SGHTA and CDR2 as FQGNSA. The CDR3 here is CASSLGGTVKNEKLFF. As DNA, the CDR3 is TGTGCCAGCAGCTTAGGAGGGACAGTTAAGAATGAAAAACTGTTTTTT.

This chain connects TRBV5-4 to TRBJ2-7, with 9 bases identical to TRBD1. The germline gives CDR1 SGHNT, CDR2 YYREEE (reference sequence). The CDR3 totals 15 residues. Losses at the gene ends were 3 bases for V and 3 bases for J; bases not matched to a gene: 7. The chain's CDR3 is CASSSPGTGSYEQYF. The CDR3 DNA reads as TGTGCCAGCAGCTCCCCCGGGACAGGGAGCTACGAGCAGTACTTC. The variable domain in full, with the rest retrieved from reference TRBV5-4 and TRBJ2-7, is ETGVTQSPTHLIKTRGQQVTLRCSSQSGHNTVSWYQQALGQGPQFIFQYYREEENGRGNFPPRFSGLQFPNYSSELNVNALELDDSALYLCASSSPGTGSYEQYFGPGTRLTVT.

The chain couples TRBV5-1 to TRBJ2-4, with 10 bases fitting TRBD2. The J segment lost 0 bases and the V segment lost 0 bases, leaving 21 bases of the junction unmatched. CDR3 size: 23 residues. Germline CDR1 and CDR2: SGHRS and YFSETQ. Here the CDR3 reads CASSLDVVAGLAEVILAKNIQYF. The CDR3 DNA sequence: TGCGCCAGCAGCTTGGACGTCGTGGCCGGACTAGCGGAGGTGATACTAGCCAAAAACATTCAGTACTTC.

V gene TRBV7-6 combines with J gene TRBJ1-1; D ambiguous. The germline V gene encodes CDR1 SGHVS and CDR2 FNYEAQ. Trimming removed 2 bases from V and 2 bases from J, with 9 bases in between. The CDR3 totals 14 residues. The CDR3 is CASSLTHSNTEAFF. The CDR3 coding sequence is TGTGCCAGCAGCTTAACACATTCCAACACTGAAGCTTTCTTT. Drawing the rest from reference TRBV7-6 and TRBJ1-1, the complete variable domain is GAGVSQSPRYKVTKRGQDVALRCDPISGHVSLYWYRQALGQGPEFLTYFNYEAQQDKSGLPNDRFSAERPEGSISTLTIQRTEQRDSAMYRCASSLTHSNTEAFFGQGTRLTVV.

This clone was seen only once. The genes are TRBV19 and TRBJ2-2, with a possible D match to TRBD2 (6 bases). The CDR3 has 11 residues. Per the germline V gene, CDR1 is LNHDA and CDR2 is SQIVND (reference sequence). V gave up 9 bases and J gave up 7 bases, with 9 bases separating them. In nucleotides, the CDR3 is TGTGCCAGCCGGAGGGGCGGGGAGCTGTTTTTT. Its translation is CASRRGGELFF.

The gene calls are TRBV29-1 and TRBJ1-1; D is uncertain. Trimming removed 0 bases from V and 5 bases from J, with 10 bases in between. CDR3 length: 13 residues. Per germline, CDR1 SQVTM and CDR2 ANQGSEA. CDR3 DNA sequence: TGCAGCGTTGAAGATTCCCCGGGTACTGAAGCTTTCTTT. As protein: CSVEDSPGTEAFF.

The chain uses TRBV28 and TRBJ2-7; 11 positions match TRBD1. Germline loops: CDR1 MDHEN, CDR2 SYDVKM. V was pared by 4 bases and J by 9 bases, with 11 bases of the junction left unmatched. The CDR3 spans 15 residues. The CDR3 reads CASSSSGTGGLGQYF. The CDR3 coding sequence is TGTGCCAGCAGTTCCTCCGGGACAGGGGGTCTCGGGCAGTACTTC. Complete variable domain (other parts from reference TRBV28 and TRBJ2-7): DVKVTQSSRYLVKRTGEKVFLECVQDMDHENMFWYRQDPGLGLRLIYFSYDVKMKEKGDIPEGYSVSREKKERFSLILESASTNQTSMYLCASSSSGTGGLGQYFGPGTRLTVT.

The gene calls are TRBV2 and TRBJ1-2, with 10 bases fitting TRBD1. Germline V CDR1 and CDR2: SNHLY, FYNNEI. CDR3 size: 15 residues. V gave up 3 bases and J gave up 4 bases; unmatched junction bases: 5. The CDR3, as DNA: TGTGCCAGCAGTGAGGAGACAGGGGGCCCCTATGGCTACACCTTC. This encodes CASSEETGGPYGYTF.

The J gene is TRBJ2-3, the V gene TRBV28; D is unresolved. The CDR3 runs to 14 residues. The germline V gene encodes CDR1 MDHEN and CDR2 SYDVKM. Trimming cost V 7 bases and J 1 base, with 12 bases left between them. In DNA form, the CDR3 reads TGTGCCAGCATGAGCAACGAGGGCACAGATACGCAGTATTTT. It yields the protein CASMSNEGTDTQYF.

A word on this clone: One end of the junction is discordant with germline, which a read error may explain. J is TRBJ2-1 and V is TRBV7-7, with D perhaps matching TRBD1 (5 bases). Germline V gene data show CDR1 as SSHAT and CDR2 as FNYEAQ (reference sequence). The CDR3 length is 15 residues. The DNA for the CDR3 is TGTGCTAGCAGCTTCAGGGCCACGGCCAACGATGAGCAGTTCTTC. Translating gives CASSFRATANDEQFF.

This chain's CDR3 is CASTRSGQGNQPQHF. The CDR3 DNA reads as TGTGCCAGTACCCGCTCGGGACAGGGCAATCAGCCCCAGCATTTT. The chain carries TRBV19 and TRBJ1-5; the match to TRBD1 covers 8 bases. CDR1 and CDR2 from the germline V gene are LNHDA and SQIVND (reference sequence). With 7 bases clipped from V and 2 bases from J, the junction kept 7 bases outside the gene matches. CDR3 length equals 15 residues.

In the case of this clone: The same CDR3 arises from other DNA sequences in this sample as well. The chain recombines TRBV12-3 or TRBV12-4 with TRBJ1-1; TRBD1 aligns across 8 bases. CDR3 size: 13 residues. Trimming at V came to 3 bases and at J to 3 bases, leaving 0 bases not matched to a gene. CDR3 region: CASSLTGDTEAFF. The CDR3 DNA reads as TGTGCCAGCAGTTTGACAGGGGACACTGAAGCTTTCTTT.

The chain recombines TRBV5-8 with TRBJ1-5; TRBD1 matches at 10 bases. Germline V gene sequence: CDR1 SGHTS, CDR2 YDEGEE. V gave up 1 base and J gave up 6 bases; unmatched junction bases: 10. There are 17 residues in the CDR3. In DNA form, the CDR3 reads TGTGCCAGCAGCTTGTCGTTCGGGACAGGGGTTAGTCAGCCCCAGCATTTT. Protein product: CASSLSFGTGVSQPQHF.

The chain carries TRBV3-1 (or the pseudogene TRBV3-2) and TRBJ1-1; D might be TRBD1 (6 bases). Germline assignment: CDR1 LGHDT and CDR2 YNNKEL (reference sequence). V dropped 2 bases and J dropped 11 bases, with 12 bases sitting between them. This CDR3 comprises 12 residues. CDR3 loop: CASSQSHRVAFF. DNA for the CDR3: TGTGCCAGCAGCCAATCTCACAGGGTGGCTTTCTTT.

The chain carries TRBV6-4 and TRBJ2-1; tentatively, D is TRBD1 (6 bases). Deletions cut 5 bases from V and 4 bases from J, with 9 bases between. Germline CDR1 and CDR2: MRHNA and SNTAGT. The CDR3 extends over 13 amino acids. The CDR3 sequence: CASSWTEYNEQFF. The CDR3, as DNA: TGTGCCAGCAGTTGGACAGAATACAATGAGCAGTTCTTC.

The chain recombines TRBV29-1 with TRBJ1-1, with D uncertain. V lost 2 bases, J lost 1 base, and 11 bases lay in between. CDR1 is SQVTM, CDR2 ANQGSEA, per germline. The CDR3 is 14 residues long. The CDR3 reads CSVETTTGNTEAFF. DNA of the CDR3: TGCAGCGTTGAAACTACCACCGGGAACACTGAAGCTTTCTTT.

As regards this clone: At one boundary the junction diverges from the germline segment, which might be a read error. V usage is TRBV5-8 and J usage is TRBJ1-2; 8 bases are shared with TRBD1. The CDR3 contains 14 residues. Germline-derived CDR1 and CDR2 are SGHTS and YDEGEE. The CDR3 loop is CASSLGQALYGYTF. The CDR3 DNA sequence: TGTGCCAGCAGTTTGGGACAGGCCCTCTATGGCTACACCTTC.

This chain connects TRBV20-1 to TRBJ2-3, with TRBD2 matching 10 bases. The CDR3 contains 20 residues. V was clipped by 3 bases and J by 2 bases; unmatched bases: 20. Per germline, CDR1 DFQATT and CDR2 SNEGSKA (reference sequence). The CDR3 protein is CSASGGGLAGAPWTTDTQYF. The DNA for the CDR3 is TGCAGTGCTAGTGGGGGGGGGCTAGCGGGAGCCCCGTGGACCACAGATACGCAGTATTTT.

V usage is TRBV19 and J usage is TRBJ2-7, with TRBD1 matching over 7 bases. CDR3 length: 16 residues. Per germline, CDR1 LNHDA and CDR2 SQIVND (reference sequence). The V gene end was trimmed by 4 bases and the J gene end by 0 bases; junction bases not matched to a gene: 9. The CDR3 DNA sequence: TGTGCCAGTAGTAGTCGGGACAGAGTTCTCTCCTACGAGCAGTACTTC. Protein: CASSSRDRVLSYEQYF.

J is TRBJ2-5 and V is TRBV18; a weak D match, TRBD2 (6 bases). CDR3 size: 14 residues. The V end was cut by 5 bases, the J end by 2 bases, with 12 bases between. The germline V gene encodes CDR1 KGHSH and CDR2 LQKENI. CDR3 protein: CASSIQGGQETQYF. The CDR3 coding sequence is TGTGCCAGCTCAATCCAGGGAGGACAAGAGACCCAGTACTTC.

The rearrangement uses TRBV29-1 and TRBJ2-4, with 8 bases lining up with TRBD2. Per germline, CDR1 SQVTM and CDR2 ANQGSEA. The CDR3 sequence is 13 residues long. Trimming took 4 bases from V and 9 from J; bases not matched to a gene: 8. CDR3 DNA: TGCAGCGTTGGCCGACAGGCGGGGGGCATTCAGTACTTC. This encodes CSVGRQAGGIQYF.

This clone is a singleton in its sample. The chain recombines TRBV27 with TRBJ2-5; 8 bases map to TRBD1. V was clipped by 9 bases and J by 0 bases; unmatched bases: 9. The CDR3 runs to 15 residues. CDR1 is MNHEY, CDR2 SMNVEV, per germline (reference sequence). The CDR3 here is CARGNRGIYQETQYF. CDR3 bases: TGTGCCAGGGGTAACAGGGGGATCTACCAAGAGACCCAGTACTTC.

Only a few counts were recorded for this clone. The V gene is TRBV28, the J gene TRBJ1-5; 7 positions agree with TRBD1. CDR3 length: 15 amino acids. The germline CDR1 and CDR2 sequences are MDHEN and SYDVKM. Losses at the gene ends were 5 bases for V and 0 bases for J; bases not matched to a gene: 4. This CDR3 reads CASSTGVLSNQPQHF. DNA of the CDR3: TGTGCCAGCAGTACAGGGGTTCTTAGCAATCAGCCCCAGCATTTT.

The J gene is TRBJ1-4, the V gene TRBV7-8; D is ambiguous. The germline gives CDR1 SGHVS, CDR2 FQNEAQ. This CDR3 contains 17 residues. Between the trimmed V and J ends, which lost 1 base and 2 bases, there was a span of 14 bases. The DNA for the CDR3 is TGTGCCAGCAGCTTAGTTGCGCTTGAGATCACTAATGAAAAACTGTTTTTT. This gives the protein CASSLVALEITNEKLFF.

V and J are TRBV4-1 and TRBJ2-7; possible D gene TRBD2, 5 bases. Germline V lookup: CDR1 MGHRA, CDR2 YSYEKL. V lost 0 bases, J lost 0 bases, and 12 bases lay in between. This CDR3 is 16 amino acids long. The CDR3 DNA is TGCGCCAGCAGCCAAGAGGTCGGGATCACCTCCTACGAGCAGTACTTC. Protein product: CASSQEVGITSYEQYF.